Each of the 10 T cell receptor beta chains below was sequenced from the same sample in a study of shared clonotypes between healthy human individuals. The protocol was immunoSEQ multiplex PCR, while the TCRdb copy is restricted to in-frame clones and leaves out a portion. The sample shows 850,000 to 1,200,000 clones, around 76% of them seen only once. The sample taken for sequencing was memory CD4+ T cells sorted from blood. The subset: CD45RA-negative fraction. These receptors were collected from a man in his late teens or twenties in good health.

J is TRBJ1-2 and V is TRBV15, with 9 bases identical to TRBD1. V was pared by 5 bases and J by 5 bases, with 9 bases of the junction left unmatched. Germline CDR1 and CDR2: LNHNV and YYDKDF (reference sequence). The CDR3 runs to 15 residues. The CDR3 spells CATSPDRGKGYGYTF. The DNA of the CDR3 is TGTGCCACCAGCCCCGACAGGGGGAAGGGTTATGGCTACACCTTC.

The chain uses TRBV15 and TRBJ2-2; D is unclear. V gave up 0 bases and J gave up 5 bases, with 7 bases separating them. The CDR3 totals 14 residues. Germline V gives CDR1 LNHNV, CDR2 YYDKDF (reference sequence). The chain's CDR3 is CATSRDVGTGELFF. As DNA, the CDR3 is TGTGCCACCAGCAGAGATGTGGGTACCGGGGAGCTGTTTTTT.

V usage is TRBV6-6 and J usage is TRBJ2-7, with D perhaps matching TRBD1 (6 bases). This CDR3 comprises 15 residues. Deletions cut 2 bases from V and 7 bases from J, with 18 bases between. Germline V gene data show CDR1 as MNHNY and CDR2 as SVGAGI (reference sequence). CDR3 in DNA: TGTGCCAGCAGTTACGCCGCAGGGGCGGTCGGGGAGCAGTACTTC. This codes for CASSYAAGAVGEQYF.

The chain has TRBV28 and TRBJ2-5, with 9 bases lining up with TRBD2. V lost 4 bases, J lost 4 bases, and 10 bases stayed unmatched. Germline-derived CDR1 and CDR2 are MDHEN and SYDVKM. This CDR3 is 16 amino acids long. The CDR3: CASSSTGSGGRETQYF. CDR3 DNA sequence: TGTGCCAGCAGTTCTACTGGTAGCGGGGGCAGAGAGACCCAGTACTTC.

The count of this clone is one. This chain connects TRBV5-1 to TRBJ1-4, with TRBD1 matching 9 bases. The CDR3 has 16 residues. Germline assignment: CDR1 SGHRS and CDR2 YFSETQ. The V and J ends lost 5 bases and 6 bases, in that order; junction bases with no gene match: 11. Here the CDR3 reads CASRISGGTGHEKLFF. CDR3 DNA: TGCGCCAGCAGAATTTCGGGCGGGACAGGGCATGAAAAACTGTTTTTT.

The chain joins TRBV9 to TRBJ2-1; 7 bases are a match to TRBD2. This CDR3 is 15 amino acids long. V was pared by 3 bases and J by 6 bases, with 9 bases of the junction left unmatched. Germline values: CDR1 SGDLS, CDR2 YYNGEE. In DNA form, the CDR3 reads TGTGCCAGCAGCGAGGGACTAAACTTCGGCAATGAGCAGTTCTTC. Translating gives CASSEGLNFGNEQFF.

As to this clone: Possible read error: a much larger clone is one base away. The CDR3 is CASSQGGEQFF. CDR3 sequence (DNA): TGTGCCAGCAGTCAGGGTGGGGAGCAGTTCTTC. The gene calls are TRBV6-5 and TRBJ2-1, with D perhaps matching TRBD1 (5 bases). Germline lookup yields CDR1 MNHEY and CDR2 SVGAGI. Trimming removed 5 bases at V and 10 bases at J, with 9 bases between. The CDR3 totals 11 residues.

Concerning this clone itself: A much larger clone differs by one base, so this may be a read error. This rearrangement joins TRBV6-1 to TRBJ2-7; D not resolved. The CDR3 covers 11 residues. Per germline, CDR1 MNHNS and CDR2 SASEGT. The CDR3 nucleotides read TGTGCCAGCACTGTCGCCTACGGGCAGTACTTC. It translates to CASTVAYGQYF.

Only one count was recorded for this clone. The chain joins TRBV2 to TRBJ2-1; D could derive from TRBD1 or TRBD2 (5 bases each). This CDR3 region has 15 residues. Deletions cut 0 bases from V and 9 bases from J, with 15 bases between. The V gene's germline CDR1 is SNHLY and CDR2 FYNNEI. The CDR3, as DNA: TGTGCCAGCAGTGAAGCGCTTGGGCCAGGGACTGAGCAGTTCTTC. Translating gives CASSEALGPGTEQFF.

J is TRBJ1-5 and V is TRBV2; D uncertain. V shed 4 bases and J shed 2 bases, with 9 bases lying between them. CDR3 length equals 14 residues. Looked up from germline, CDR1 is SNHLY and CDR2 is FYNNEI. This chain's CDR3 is CASSVLQGNQPQHF. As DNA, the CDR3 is TGTGCCAGCAGTGTCCTCCAGGGCAATCAGCCCCAGCATTTT.